Each of the 5 T cell receptor beta chains below was sequenced from the same sample in a study of CD8+ T cells in alopecia areata. RNA was extracted and reverse transcribed into cDNA as the sequencing template. Sequenced by immunoSEQ multiplex PCR; TCRdb stores in-frame clones only, minus some. The sample includes fewer than 150,000 clones, 58% seen only once; the top ten take roughly 4.5%. The sequencing here drew on CD4+ T cells sorted from blood, taken at week 0. Receptors originate from a human donor with alopecia areata.

V and J are TRBV5-1 and TRBJ1-1, with D unclear. V lost 0 bases and J 8 bases, leaving 5 bases between the germline ends. Germline CDR1 is SGHRS and CDR2 is YFSETQ. CDR3 length: 11 residues. The CDR3 DNA sequence: TGCGCCAGCAGCTTGGGCAGGGAAGCTTTCTTT. It is translated as CASSLGREAFF.

This clone has only a few counts. V and J are TRBV4-3 and TRBJ2-4, with 10 bases identical to TRBD1. The CDR3 has 16 amino acids. CDR1 and CDR2 (germline): LGHNA, YSLEER. The ends lost 1 base at V and 6 bases at J; junction bases unmatched: 6. The CDR3 nucleotides read TGCGCCAGCAGCCAAGTCGCCGGGACAGGGGCAAACATTCAGTACTTC. It yields the protein CASSQVAGTGANIQYF.

The gene calls are TRBV5-6 and TRBJ1-1; D gene unclear. Germline V gene data show CDR1 as SGHDT and CDR2 as YYEEEE. With 3 bases removed from V and 2 bases from J, the gap between germline ends came to 8 bases. The length of the CDR3 is 13 residues. The CDR3 region has the DNA TGTGCCAGCAGCTCTCGGGTTAACACTGAAGCTTTCTTT. This gives the protein CASSSRVNTEAFF.

The chain employs TRBV5-1 and TRBJ1-2, with TRBD1 as a possible D gene (6 bases). V dropped 4 bases and J dropped 4 bases, with 14 bases sitting between them. Germline lookup yields CDR1 SGHRS and CDR2 YFSETQ. This CDR3 spans 14 amino acids. CDR3 sequence: CASSTQGASYGYTF. The DNA of the CDR3 is TGCGCCAGCAGCACACAGGGTGCTTCCTATGGCTACACCTTC.

This clone has a count of ten or more. J is TRBJ2-7 and V is TRBV19, with 7 bases identical to TRBD1. The CDR3 has 14 amino acids. J gave up 2 bases and V 5 bases, and 6 bases lay outside the gene matches. Germline values: CDR1 LNHDA, CDR2 SQIVND (reference sequence). CDR3 bases: TGTGCCAGTAGTCCGTTGACAGGGACCTACGAGCAGTACTTC. Protein: CASSPLTGTYEQYF.